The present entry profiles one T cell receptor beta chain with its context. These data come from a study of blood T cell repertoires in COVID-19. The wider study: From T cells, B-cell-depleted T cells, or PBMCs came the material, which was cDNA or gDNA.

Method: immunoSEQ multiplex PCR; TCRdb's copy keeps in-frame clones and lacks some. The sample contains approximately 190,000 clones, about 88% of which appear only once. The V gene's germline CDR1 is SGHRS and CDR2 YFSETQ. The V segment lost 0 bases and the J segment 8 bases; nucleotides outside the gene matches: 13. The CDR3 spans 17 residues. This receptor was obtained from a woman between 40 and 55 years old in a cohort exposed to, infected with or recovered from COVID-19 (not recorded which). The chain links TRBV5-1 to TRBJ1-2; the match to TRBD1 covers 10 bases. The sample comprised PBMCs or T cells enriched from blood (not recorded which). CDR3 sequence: CASSLAMTGGSFLGYTF. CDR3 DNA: TGCGCCAGCAGCTTGGCAATGACAGGGGGCTCGTTTCTAGGCTACACCTTC.